The rows below give T cell receptor beta chains drawn from one sample of a study of metastatic and nonmetastatic thyroid tumors. MiXCR re-clonotyped the PCR reads for TCRdb. The top ten hold about 16% of the sample, which has 10,000 to 13,000 clones, about 38% seen once. What was sequenced was tumor tissue. These receptors originate from a female donor with papillary thyroid cancer or a benign thyroid nodule (not recorded which). Some clones in this sample may be carry-over from other donors' samples. Both conserved end residues are trimmed from each CDR3. D genes are given only for firm matches.

len: 12
j_gene: TRBJ1-3
d_gene: TRBD1
v_gene: TRBV30
CDR3aa: AWGQGLSGNTIY

len: 12
j_gene: TRBJ2-5
d_gene: .
v_gene: TRBV5-1
CDR3aa: ASSLGRNQETQY

len: 10
j_gene: TRBJ1-6
d_gene: .
v_gene: TRBV28
CDR3aa: ASSPPRGALH

len: 12
j_gene: TRBJ2-7
d_gene: .
v_gene: TRBV28
CDR3aa: ASSFGTEGYEQY

len: 13
j_gene: TRBJ2-5
d_gene: TRBD1
v_gene: TRBV5-8
CDR3aa: ASSTTGGRGETQY

len: 9
j_gene: TRBJ2-7
d_gene: .
v_gene: TRBV29-1
CDR3aa: SVAFLNEQY

len: 13
j_gene: TRBJ2-2
d_gene: .
v_gene: TRBV6-2/TRBV6-3
CDR3aa: ASSLTDANTGELF

len: 13
j_gene: TRBJ2-2
d_gene: TRBD1
v_gene: TRBV24-1
CDR3aa: ATSDLQGDTGELF

len: 13
j_gene: TRBJ2-1
d_gene: TRBD2
v_gene: TRBV10-3
CDR3aa: ASTQSGTTYNEQF

len: 12
j_gene: TRBJ2-7
d_gene: TRBD1
v_gene: TRBV6-5
CDR3aa: ASSHSTGTYEQY

len: 12
j_gene: TRBJ1-6
d_gene: TRBD1
v_gene: TRBV7-3
CDR3aa: ASSFGQANSPLH

len: 13
j_gene: TRBJ1-1
d_gene: TRBD1
v_gene: TRBV6-1
CDR3aa: ASSIWGQGPNEAF

len: 10
j_gene: TRBJ1-2
d_gene: .
v_gene: TRBV24-1
CDR3aa: ATSEAGDGYT

len: 13
j_gene: TRBJ2-3
d_gene: TRBD1
v_gene: TRBV25-1
CDR3aa: ASSDGQARTDTQD

len: 15
j_gene: TRBJ1-3
d_gene: TRBD1
v_gene: TRBV5-1
CDR3aa: ASSLVAGQVSGNTIY

len: 12
j_gene: TRBJ2-6
d_gene: .
v_gene: TRBV2
CDR3aa: ASRDPSGANVLT

len: 16
j_gene: TRBJ2-1
d_gene: .
v_gene: TRBV6-2/TRBV6-3
CDR3aa: ASSYSGGSGSSYNEQF

len: 8
j_gene: TRBJ1-1
d_gene: .
v_gene: TRBV30
CDR3aa: AWGPVGAF

len: 13
j_gene: TRBJ1-3
d_gene: .
v_gene: TRBV6-1
CDR3aa: ASRTTFGSGNTIY

len: 11
j_gene: TRBJ1-1
d_gene: .
v_gene: TRBV10-1
CDR3aa: ASSVDPNTEAF

len: 11
j_gene: TRBJ1-4
d_gene: .
v_gene: TRBV5-1
CDR3aa: ASSQGDWEKLF

len: 14
j_gene: TRBJ2-2
d_gene: TRBD2
v_gene: TRBV28
CDR3aa: ASSFSGTSVTGELF

len: 11
j_gene: TRBJ2-7
d_gene: TRBD2
v_gene: TRBV28
CDR3aa: ASKAGGTDEQY

len: 14
j_gene: TRBJ2-3
d_gene: TRBD1
v_gene: TRBV20-1
CDR3aa: SARDRGTGETDTQY

len: 11
j_gene: TRBJ2-3
d_gene: .
v_gene: TRBV11-3
CDR3aa: ASSLGGTDTQY